A single sample is the source of the 28 T cell receptor beta chains below, sequenced in a study of shared clonotypes between healthy human individuals. Some clones are missing from TCRdb's copy, which holds only in-frame ones; the method was immunoSEQ multiplex PCR. The table lists 300,000 to 350,000 clones, about 70% of them singletons. The sample taken for sequencing was memory CD4+ T cells sorted from blood. Indicated subset: CD45RA-negative fraction. These receptors came from a man younger than 45 in good health.

J is TRBJ1-3 and V is TRBV4-3, with a weak D call TRBD1 (5 bases). Trimming took off 2 bases at V and 5 bases at J, with 13 bases between the two ends. The CDR3 spans 15 residues. CDR1 is LGHNA and CDR2 is YSLEER in the germline V gene. CDR3 nucleotides: TGCGCCAGCAGCCAACAGGCACGGGGGAGAAACACCATATATTTT. Translated, it gives CASSQQARGRNTIYF.

This chain connects TRBV6-1 to TRBJ1-5; no clear D gene. The CDR3 has 13 residues. The V end was cut by 6 bases, the J end by 3 bases, with 9 bases between. CDR1 is MNHNS, CDR2 SASEGT, per germline. In nucleotides, the CDR3 is TGTGCCAGCAGGGTTTCCCCCAATCAGCCCCAGCATTTT. Amino acids: CASRVSPNQPQHF.

The table lists this clone with a few counts. The chain links TRBV2 to TRBJ2-3; D is unresolved. The germline V gene encodes CDR1 SNHLY and CDR2 FYNNEI. The CDR3 totals 14 residues. Trimming pared 3 bases from V and 2 bases from J, leaving 9 bases between. CDR3: CASSEASSTDTQYF. The CDR3 bases are TGTGCCAGCAGTGAGGCTAGTTCCACAGATACGCAGTATTTT.

V and J are TRBV5-1 and TRBJ2-2; 7 positions agree with TRBD1. Per the germline V gene, CDR1 is SGHRS and CDR2 is YFSETQ. V lost 3 bases, J lost 6 bases, and 5 bases stayed unmatched. The CDR3 is made up of 14 amino acids. CDR3 in DNA: TGCGCCAGCAGCTATTCGACAGGGCCCGGGGAGCTGTTTTTT. Its translation: CASSYSTGPGELFF.

This rearrangement joins TRBV27 to TRBJ2-2; D remains unclear. Germline V gives CDR1 MNHEY, CDR2 SMNVEV (reference sequence). This CDR3 region has 14 residues. Trimming took 8 bases from V and 2 from J, leaving 12 bases between them. CDR3 sequence: CASSVYSNTGELFF. For the CDR3, the DNA is TGTGCCAGCTCGGTATACTCTAACACCGGGGAGCTGTTTTTT.

DNA for the CDR3: TGTGCCAGCAGCTCCGGGGATAACCCGATACCTGGGGCCAACGTCCTGACTTTC. This encodes CASSSGDNPIPGANVLTF. The J gene is TRBJ2-6, the V gene TRBV5-4; the D gene is possibly TRBD2 (5 bases). Trimming took 3 bases from V and 2 from J, leaving 18 bases between them. The CDR3 spans 18 residues. CDR1 is SGHNT, CDR2 YYREEE, per germline (reference sequence).

The chain couples TRBV28 to TRBJ1-2; the D is unclear. The V end lost 6 bases, the J end lost 4 bases, and 9 bases lay between the germline ends. The CDR3 is 12 residues long. In germline, CDR1 is MDHEN, CDR2 SYDVKM. The CDR3 sequence: CASRPEAYGYTF. The CDR3 nucleotides read TGTGCCAGCAGACCCGAAGCCTATGGCTACACCTTC.

The table lists this clone with many counts. The gene calls are TRBV28 and TRBJ2-1, with a weak D call TRBD1 (6 bases). CDR3 size: 11 residues. In germline, CDR1 is MDHEN, CDR2 SYDVKM. V lost 4 bases and J 14 bases, leaving 12 bases between the germline ends. Here the CDR3 DNA reads TGTGCCAGCAGTTCGGGTAGGGACAAGTTCTTC. It is translated as CASSSGRDKFF.

A few counts support this clone. This chain connects TRBV5-4 to TRBJ1-1; 7 bases are shared with TRBD1. Germline V gene sequence: CDR1 SGHNT, CDR2 YYREEE (reference sequence). The V segment lost 5 bases and the J segment 0 bases; nucleotides outside the gene matches: 4. The CDR3 has 14 residues. The CDR3 sequence: CASSLTGLNTEAFF. Written as DNA, the CDR3 is TGTGCCAGCAGTTTGACAGGGCTGAACACTGAAGCTTTCTTT.

This clone came up many times. V and J are TRBV5-4 and TRBJ2-6; TRBD1 might be the D (6 bases). Germline values: CDR1 SGHNT, CDR2 YYREEE (reference sequence). Trimming cost V 1 base and J 2 bases, with 13 bases left between them. The CDR3 loop spans 17 amino acids. CDR3 in DNA: TGTGCCAGCAGCTTGTCACAGGGCTTAGCTGGGGCCAACGTCCTGACTTTC. As protein: CASSLSQGLAGANVLTF.

In this sample, this clone turned up a few times. The V gene is TRBV4-1, the J gene TRBJ2-1; the D gene could be TRBD1 or TRBD2 (5 bases each). V was shortened by 0 bases and J by 9 bases, with 12 bases between the two germline ends. Germline assignment: CDR1 MGHRA and CDR2 YSYEKL. This CDR3 region has 14 residues. The CDR3 here is CASSQEVEGSEQFF. For the CDR3, the DNA is TGCGCCAGCAGCCAAGAGGTAGAGGGGTCTGAGCAGTTCTTC.

This clone has only a few counts. This rearrangement joins TRBV9 to TRBJ2-5; D is uncertain. This CDR3 is 12 amino acids long. CDR1 is SGDLS, CDR2 YYNGEE, per germline. V lost 1 base to trimming and J lost 0 bases, with 1 base between them. The CDR3 spells CASSVNQETQYF. CDR3 nucleotide sequence: TGTGCCAGCAGCGTAAACCAAGAGACCCAGTACTTC.

Only a few counts were recorded for this clone. This CDR3 reads CAPRIQETQYF. The CDR3 DNA reads as TGTGCCCCTCGCATCCAAGAGACCCAGTACTTC. The V gene is TRBV2, the J gene TRBJ2-5; no firm D call. This CDR3 contains 11 residues. The germline V gene encodes CDR1 SNHLY and CDR2 FYNNEI. The ends were cut back, 11 bases at V and 1 base at J, with 8 bases in the middle.

V gene TRBV11-3 combines with J gene TRBJ1-2; 10 nucleotides match TRBD1. V lost 5 bases to trimming and J lost 0 bases; unmatched junction nucleotides: 3. CDR1 SGHNT and CDR2 YENEEA come from the germline V gene. The CDR3 totals 15 residues. CDR3 DNA: TGTGCCAGCAGCCCGGACAGGGGGGCTAACTATGGCTACACCTTC. Translated, it gives CASSPDRGANYGYTF.

The gene calls are TRBV5-1 and TRBJ1-4; the D is unclear. Germline CDR1 SGHRS, CDR2 YFSETQ. CDR3 length: 13 amino acids. Deletions cut 5 bases from V and 10 bases from J, with 15 bases between. CDR3 sequence reads: CASRREGGGKLFF. The DNA for the CDR3 is TGCGCCAGCAGACGCGAGGGCGGCGGAAAACTGTTTTTT.

The CDR3 protein is CAWSRGTSDYEQYF. The CDR3 bases are TGTGCCTGGAGCAGGGGGACTTCCGACTACGAGCAGTACTTC. V is TRBV30 and J is TRBJ2-7, with TRBD1 as a possible D gene (7 bases). Looked up from germline, CDR1 is GTSNPN and CDR2 is SVGIG (reference sequence). V was trimmed by 3 bases and J by 3 bases, leaving 15 bases between them. The CDR3 has 14 amino acids.

The rearrangement uses TRBV7-2 and TRBJ2-7; tentative D call: TRBD2 (6 bases). The CDR3 is made up of 13 amino acids. In germline, CDR1 is SGHTA, CDR2 FQGNSA. Deletions cut 2 bases from V and 6 bases from J, with 11 bases between. The CDR3 nucleotides read TGTGCCAGCAGCTTAACACTAGCTCGCGAGCAGTACTTC. Its protein is CASSLTLAREQYF.

In its sample, this clone was seen a few times. V gene TRBV6-6 combines with J gene TRBJ1-4; a possible D gene is TRBD1 (6 bases). V was trimmed by 5 bases and J by 14 bases, leaving 18 bases between them. Germline CDR1 MNHNY, CDR2 SVGAGI (reference sequence). The CDR3 is 13 amino acids. The CDR3 here is CASSRGSYEGLFF. The CDR3, as DNA: TGTGCCAGCAGTAGGGGGAGCTATGAGGGGCTGTTTTTT.

The chain uses TRBV6-1 and TRBJ1-2; D unresolved. CDR1 MNHNS and CDR2 SASEGT come from the germline V gene. The CDR3 is 12 amino acids. Between the trimmed V and J ends, which lost 2 bases and 8 bases, there was a span of 9 bases. CDR3 sequence reads: CASSERVYGYTF. The CDR3, as DNA: TGTGCCAGCAGTGAACGGGTGTACGGCTACACCTTC.

CDR3 amino acids: CASGSSTDTQYF. The CDR3 nucleotides read TGTGCCAGCGGTTCCAGCACAGATACGCAGTATTTT. The rearrangement joins TRBV6-5 to TRBJ2-3; no clear D. The CDR3 extends over 12 amino acids. From germline, CDR1 is MNHEY and CDR2 SVGAGI. Trimming left V 8 bases short and J 0 bases short, with 6 bases between.

The gene calls are TRBV5-1 and TRBJ2-1; unclear D gene. Germline V CDR1 and CDR2: SGHRS, YFSETQ. V shed 3 bases and J shed 6 bases, with 4 bases lying between them. This CDR3 is built from 11 residues. CDR3 sequence: CASSYSNEQFF. The CDR3 nucleotides read TGCGCCAGCAGCTATTCCAATGAGCAGTTCTTC.

In nucleotides, the CDR3 is TGCGCCAGCAGCCAGAATCCTCACCTGGACGGGTCGGAGGAGCAGTACTTC. This gives the protein CASSQNPHLDGSEEQYF. The J gene is TRBJ2-7, the V gene TRBV4-3, with no clear D. CDR1 is LGHNA, CDR2 YSLEER, per germline. The CDR3 has 17 residues. V lost 3 bases and J 7 bases, leaving 25 bases between the germline ends.

V and J are TRBV7-9 and TRBJ1-4, with D maybe TRBD1 (5 bases). CDR1 SEHNR and CDR2 FQNEAQ come from the germline V gene (reference sequence). The CDR3 runs 15 residues. V dropped 5 bases and J dropped 8 bases, with 18 bases sitting between them. The CDR3 spells CASSPRGGAGEKLFF. The CDR3, as DNA: TGTGCCAGCAGCCCCCGGGGCGGGGCGGGCGAAAAACTGTTTTTT.

The chain links TRBV28 to TRBJ2-2; 9 nucleotides align to TRBD2. The CDR3 sequence is 16 residues long. Unmatched junction bases numbered 5, after V lost 1 base and J lost 5 bases. From germline, CDR1 is MDHEN and CDR2 SYDVKM. CDR3 DNA sequence: TGTGCCAGCAGTTTATTTAAGACTAGCGGAACCGGGGAGCTGTTTTTT. Protein: CASSLFKTSGTGELFF. The full variable domain, its missing parts supplied by reference TRBV28 and TRBJ2-2, is DVKVTQSSRYLVKRTGEKVFLECVQDMDHENMFWYRQDPGLGLRLIYFSYDVKMKEKGDIPEGYSVSREKKERFSLILESASTNQTSMYLCASSLFKTSGTGELFFGEGSRLTVL.

The table lists this clone with many counts. The genes are TRBV18 and TRBJ2-7; tentatively, D is TRBD2 (5 bases). Germline values: CDR1 KGHSH, CDR2 LQKENI. The length of the CDR3 is 12 residues. Trimming took 4 bases from V and 6 from J, leaving 10 bases between them. In DNA, the CDR3 is TGTGCCAGCTCACGGGAGCTCGGCGAGCAGTACTTC. Encoded protein: CASSRELGEQYF.

The V and J genes are TRBV5-4 and TRBJ1-6; TRBD1 agrees at 8 bases. The CDR3 is 16 amino acids. Unmatched junction bases numbered 12, after V lost 4 bases and J lost 9 bases. From germline, CDR1 is SGHNT and CDR2 YYREEE (reference sequence). The CDR3 is CASSIQDRGAGSPLHF. The CDR3 region has the DNA TGTGCCAGCAGCATACAAGACAGGGGAGCTGGTTCACCCCTCCACTTT.

The chain has TRBV5-4 and TRBJ2-7; possible D gene TRBD2, 5 bases. Germline-derived CDR1 and CDR2 are SGHNT and YYREEE (reference sequence). CDR3 length: 13 residues. V was trimmed by 7 bases and J by 6 bases, leaving 17 bases between them. DNA of the CDR3: TGTGCCAGCGCTAATTCGAGGGCCTCCGAGCAGTACTTC. Translating gives CASANSRASEQYF.

J is TRBJ1-2 and V is TRBV2, with 7 bases that match TRBD1. The CDR3 has 13 amino acids. The V segment lost 4 bases and the J segment 2 bases; nucleotides outside the gene matches: 1. Germline CDR1 and CDR2: SNHLY and FYNNEI. CDR3 sequence: CASSADRNYGYTF. The CDR3 DNA reads as TGTGCCAGCAGTGCGGACAGGAACTATGGCTACACCTTC.